A single sample is the source of the 20 T cell receptor beta chains below, sequenced in a study of T cell clonotyping in hematopoietic cell transplantation. This table comes from immunoSEQ multiplex PCR, and its TCRdb copy is limited to in-frame clones, with some not included. This table holds roughly 30,000 clones, 90% to 95% found once. This specimen consisted of PBMCs, obtained 100 days after allogeneic stem cell transplant. The receptor source for this set is a female patient aged 50-60 years who had an allogeneic stem cell transplant from a related donor, so the T cells may come from the graft donor. Some clones in this sample may be carry-over from other donors' samples.

This clone was counted a single time. The chain links TRBV5-1 to TRBJ1-3, with D perhaps TRBD1 (6 bases). The CDR3 runs to 16 residues. The ends were cut back, 1 base at V and 2 bases at J, with 13 bases in the middle. Per the germline V gene, CDR1 is SGHRS and CDR2 is YFSETQ. CDR3 protein: CASSLMGQRAGNTIYF. CDR3 DNA sequence: TGCGCCAGCAGCTTGATGGGACAAAGGGCTGGAAACACCATATATTTT. The whole variable domain, remainder taken from reference TRBV5-1 and TRBJ1-3, is KAGVTQTPRYLIKTRGQQVTLSCSPISGHRSVSWYQQTPGQGLQFLFEYFSETQRNKGNFPGRFSGRQFSNSRSEMNVSTLELGDSALYLCASSLMGQRAGNTIYFGEGSWLTVV.

Only one count was recorded for this clone. The chain combines TRBV5-4 with TRBJ1-2, with 8 bases fitting TRBD1. The V segment lost 2 bases and the J segment 6 bases; nucleotides outside the gene matches: 6. Germline CDR1 reads SGHNT; CDR2 reads YYREEE (reference sequence). This CDR3 is built from 14 residues. The CDR3 DNA reads TGTGCCAGCAGCTTCAGGGGGCGAGGAGATGGCTACACCTTC. This sequence encodes CASSFRGRGDGYTF.

The CDR3 bases are TGTGCCAGCTCACCCGTGACAGACTACGAGCAGTACTTC. Its translation is CASSPVTDYEQYF. The rearrangement uses TRBV18 and TRBJ2-7; possible D gene TRBD1, 5 bases. Germline V lookup: CDR1 KGHSH, CDR2 LQKENI. V dropped 3 bases and J dropped 3 bases, with 9 bases sitting between them. The length of the CDR3 is 13 residues.

This clone was picked up one time. This chain uses TRBV30 with TRBJ1-4; possibly TRBD1 for D (6 bases). Per the germline V gene, CDR1 is GTSNPN and CDR2 is SVGIG (reference sequence). V lost 3 bases and J lost 10, with 15 bases in between. This CDR3 contains 13 residues. CDR3 DNA sequence: TGTGCCTGGAGCCGTGTTGGGGGCAGAAAACTGTTTTTT. Residues: CAWSRVGGRKLFF.

V is TRBV5-6 and J is TRBJ1-2, with TRBD1 as a possible D gene (5 bases). The CDR3 consists of 13 residues. Between the trimmed V and J ends, which lost 4 bases and 5 bases, there was a span of 12 bases. Germline V gene sequence: CDR1 SGHDT, CDR2 YYEEEE. In nucleotides, the CDR3 is TGTGCCAGCAGCCTCGGGACTGCGTATGGCTACACCTTC. Its protein product is CASSLGTAYGYTF.

The rearrangement joins TRBV25-1 to TRBJ2-2; D perhaps matches TRBD1 (6 bases). The CDR3 runs to 14 residues. Germline loops: CDR1 MGHDK, CDR2 SYGVNS. V lost 5 bases to trimming and J lost 4 bases, with 11 bases between them. In DNA, the CDR3 is TGTGCCAGCAGTTCTAGGGGGTCCACCGGGGAGCTGTTTTTT. This sequence encodes CASSSRGSTGELFF.

This clone has more than one count but fewer than ten. This chain uses TRBV7-6 with TRBJ1-2; no firm D call. Trimming removed 2 bases from V and 4 bases from J, with 14 bases in between. The V gene's germline CDR1 is SGHVS and CDR2 FNYEAQ. The CDR3 totals 15 residues. The CDR3 here is CASSLTPSVSYGYTF. The CDR3 bases are TGTGCCAGCAGCTTAACACCGAGCGTCAGCTATGGCTACACCTTC.

The chain is built from TRBV4-3 and TRBJ2-1; TRBD1 is a possible D gene (5 bases). Between the trimmed V and J ends, which lost 0 bases and 3 bases, there was a span of 9 bases. Germline CDR1 reads LGHNA; CDR2 reads YSLEER. There are 15 residues in the CDR3. The CDR3 region is CASSQDRDSYNEQFF. The CDR3 nucleotides read TGCGCCAGCAGCCAAGATCGAGACAGCTACAATGAGCAGTTCTTC.

V and J are TRBV4-3 and TRBJ2-5; tentative D call: TRBD1 (6 bases). The CDR3 runs to 14 residues. With 2 bases removed from V and 4 bases from J, the gap between germline ends came to 11 bases. CDR1 is LGHNA, CDR2 YSLEER, per germline. The CDR3: CASSQSDSGETQYF. In DNA, the CDR3 is TGCGCCAGCAGCCAATCGGACAGCGGAGAGACCCAGTACTTC.

J is TRBJ1-6 and V is TRBV13, with D hard to call. The CDR3 sequence is 14 residues long. V was pared by 0 bases and J by 14 bases, with 14 bases between. The V gene's germline CDR1 is PRHDT and CDR2 FYEKMQ (reference sequence). CDR3 loop: CASSLGPLSWALHF. The CDR3 nucleotides are TGTGCCAGCAGCTTAGGCCCACTAAGTTGGGCCCTCCACTTT.

This clone was found a few times. The genes are TRBV5-1 and TRBJ2-7; TRBD1 matches 7 bases. The V and J ends lost 3 bases and 3 bases, in that order; junction bases with no gene match: 3. Germline values: CDR1 SGHRS, CDR2 YFSETQ. The length of the CDR3 is 13 residues. CDR3 DNA sequence: TGCGCCAGCAGCTGGGGACAGAACTACGAGCAGTACTTC. Translation: CASSWGQNYEQYF.

This sequence joins TRBV30 and TRBJ1-1; 7 bases map to TRBD1. The CDR3 is 14 residues long. V trimming: 3 bases; J trimming: 2 bases; junction bases outside the gene matches: 6. Germline loops: CDR1 GTSNPN, CDR2 SVGIG (reference sequence). CDR3 residues: CAWRNRGTNTEAFF. In DNA form, the CDR3 reads TGTGCCTGGAGAAACAGGGGCACTAACACTGAAGCTTTCTTT. Full variable domain (outside the CDR3, taken from reference TRBV30 and TRBJ1-1): SQTIHQWPATLVQPVGSPLSLECTVEGTSNPNLYWYRQAAGRGLQLLFYSVGIGQISSEVPQNLSASRPQDRQFILSSKKLLLSDSGFYLCAWRNRGTNTEAFFGQGTRLTVV.

V usage is TRBV6-6 and J usage is TRBJ1-2, with TRBD1 as a possible D gene (5 bases). Germline V gene sequence: CDR1 MNHNY, CDR2 SVGAGI (reference sequence). Trimming took 6 bases from V and 7 from J, leaving 12 bases between them. The CDR3 consists of 12 residues. The CDR3 is CASSPGQIGYTF. Written as DNA, the CDR3 is TGTGCCAGCAGCCCCGGACAAATTGGCTACACCTTC.

The count of this clone is one. The CDR3 reads CASSPGPHAGNTIYF. The CDR3 DNA sequence: TGTGCCAGCAGCCCTGGGCCACACGCTGGAAACACCATATATTTT. The chain couples TRBV7-6 to TRBJ1-3; D gene unclear. The CDR3 is 15 residues long. Germline-derived CDR1 and CDR2 are SGHVS and FNYEAQ. V lost 5 bases, J lost 2 bases, and 13 bases lay in between.

CDR3 region: CASSQRAGNTIYF. For the CDR3, the DNA is TGTGCCAGCAGCCAGAGAGCAGGAAACACCATATATTTT. This sequence joins TRBV11-3 and TRBJ1-3, with D uncertain. V lost 5 bases and J lost 4, with 9 bases in between. There are 13 residues in the CDR3. The germline gives CDR1 SGHNT, CDR2 YENEEA.

J is TRBJ1-6 and V is TRBV7-2; a possible D gene is TRBD1 (5 bases). This CDR3 has 16 residues. Trimming took off 5 bases at V and 3 bases at J, with 14 bases between the two ends. CDR1 SGHTA and CDR2 FQGNSA come from the germline V gene. CDR3 amino acids: CASSPPRTNYNSPLHF. CDR3 sequence (DNA): TGTGCCAGCAGCCCCCCTAGGACAAACTATAATTCACCCCTCCACTTT.

In nucleotides, the CDR3 is TGTGCCAGCACCAAAGGCGGTCTCCTGAGCTCCTACGAGCAGTACTTC. It is translated as CASTKGGLLSSYEQYF. J is TRBJ2-7 and V is TRBV13; the D is unclear. Trimming removed 7 bases at V and 0 bases at J, with 19 bases between. The CDR3 covers 16 residues. Germline CDR1 reads PRHDT; CDR2 reads FYEKMQ (reference sequence).

This sequence joins TRBV30 and TRBJ1-4, with a possible D match to TRBD1 (5 bases). Per germline, CDR1 GTSNPN and CDR2 SVGIG (reference sequence). There are 13 residues in the CDR3. Trimming took off 0 bases at V and 8 bases at J, with 10 bases between the two ends. The CDR3 reads CAWSVQGEEKLFF. DNA of the CDR3: TGTGCCTGGAGTGTTCAGGGAGAAGAAAAACTGTTTTTT.

The rearrangement joins TRBV5-1 to TRBJ1-1; a possible D gene is TRBD1 (6 bases). Trimming took 3 bases from V and 0 from J, leaving 9 bases between them. From germline, CDR1 is SGHRS and CDR2 YFSETQ. The CDR3 totals 14 residues. DNA of the CDR3: TGCGCCAGCAGCTCAAGGGGGATGAACACTGAAGCTTTCTTT. Amino acids: CASSSRGMNTEAFF. The entire variable domain, with the rest obtained from reference TRBV5-1 and TRBJ1-1, is as follows: KAGVTQTPRYLIKTRGQQVTLSCSPISGHRSVSWYQQTPGQGLQFLFEYFSETQRNKGNFPGRFSGRQFSNSRSEMNVSTLELGDSALYLCASSSRGMNTEAFFGQGTRLTVV.

V is TRBV11-2 and J is TRBJ1-1; TRBD1 aligns across 7 bases. In germline, CDR1 is SGHAT, CDR2 FQNNGV. This CDR3 is built from 13 residues. Trimming removed 5 bases from V and 1 base from J; junction bases left unmatched: 1. CDR3 bases: TGTGCCAGCAGCAGGGGGCCGAACACTGAAGCTTTCTTT. It codes for CASSRGPNTEAFF.